This T cell receptor beta chain derives from a study of beta chain features in type 1 diabetes. Study as a whole: When patients were set against healthy donors, age, gender and cell yields were similar.

CDR1 and CDR2 from the germline V gene are SGHVS and FNYEAQ. The J segment lost 3 bases and the V segment lost 5 bases, leaving 9 bases of the junction unmatched. This CDR3 spans 16 amino acids. Regarding the study as a whole: Short templates might get an advantage during PCR, and this would be equal in patients and controls. Moderately but significantly shorter TCRB CDR3s were found in Type 1 diabetes patients in all four CD4+ subsets.

Isolated RNA was reverse transcribed in full, so expressed TCRB transcripts were sequenced. Some clones are missing from TCRdb's copy, which holds only in-frame ones; the method was immunoSEQ multiplex PCR. Of roughly 340,000 clones in the sample, around 13% were seen once. A remark on this clone: Its antigen is as yet unknown.

The chain is built from TRBV7-6 and TRBJ2-1; 8 bases map to TRBD1. Sequenced material: naive CD4+ T cells from blood. The source is a woman aged 18-29 years with type 1 diabetes. In DNA, the CDR3 is TGTGCCAGCAGCCGAAGCCGGGACAGGCTCTACAATGAGCAGTTCTTC. Protein product: CASSRSRDRLYNEQFF. The full variable domain, rest sourced from reference TRBV7-6 and TRBJ2-1, is GAGVSQSPRYKVTKRGQDVALRCDPISGHVSLYWYRQALGQGPEFLTYFNYEAQQDKSGLPNDRFSAERPEGSISTLTIQRTEQRDSAMYRCASSRSRDRLYNEQFFGPGTRLTVL.